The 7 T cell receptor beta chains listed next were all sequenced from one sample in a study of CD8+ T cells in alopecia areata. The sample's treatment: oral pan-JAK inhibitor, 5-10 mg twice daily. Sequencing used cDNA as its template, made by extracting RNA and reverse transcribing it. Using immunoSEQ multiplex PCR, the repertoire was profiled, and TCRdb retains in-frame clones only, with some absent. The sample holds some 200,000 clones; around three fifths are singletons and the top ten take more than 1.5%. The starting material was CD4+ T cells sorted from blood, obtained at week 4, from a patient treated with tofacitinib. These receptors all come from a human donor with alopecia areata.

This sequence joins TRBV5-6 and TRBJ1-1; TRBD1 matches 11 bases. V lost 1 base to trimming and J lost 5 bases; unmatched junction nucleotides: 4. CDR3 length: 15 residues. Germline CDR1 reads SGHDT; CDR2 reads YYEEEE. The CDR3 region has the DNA TGTGCCAGCAGCTTGCTTGGGACAGGGGGAACTGAAGCTTTCTTT. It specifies CASSLLGTGGTEAFF.

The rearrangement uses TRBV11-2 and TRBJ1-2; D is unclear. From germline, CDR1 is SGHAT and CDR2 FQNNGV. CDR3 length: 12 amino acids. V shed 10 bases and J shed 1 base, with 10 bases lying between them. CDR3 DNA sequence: TGTGCCATCTCAGCTGTTAACTATGGCTACACCTTC. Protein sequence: CAISAVNYGYTF.

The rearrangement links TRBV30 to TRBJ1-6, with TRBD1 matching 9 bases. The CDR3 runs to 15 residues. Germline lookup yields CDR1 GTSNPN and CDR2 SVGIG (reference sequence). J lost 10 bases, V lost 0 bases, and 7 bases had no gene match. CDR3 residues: CAWSVQDRGKSPLHF. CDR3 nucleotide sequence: TGTGCCTGGAGTGTACAAGACAGGGGGAAATCACCCCTCCACTTT.

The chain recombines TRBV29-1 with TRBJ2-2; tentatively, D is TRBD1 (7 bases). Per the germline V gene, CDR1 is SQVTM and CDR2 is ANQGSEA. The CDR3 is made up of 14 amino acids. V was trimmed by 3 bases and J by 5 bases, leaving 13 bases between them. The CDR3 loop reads CSVDGGGSTGELFF. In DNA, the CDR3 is TGCAGCGTTGATGGAGGGGGCAGTACCGGGGAGCTGTTTTTT.

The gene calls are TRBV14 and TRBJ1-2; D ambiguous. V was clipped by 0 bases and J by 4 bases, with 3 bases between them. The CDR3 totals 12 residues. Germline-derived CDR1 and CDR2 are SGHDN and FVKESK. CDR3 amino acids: CASSQDLYGYTF. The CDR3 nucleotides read TGTGCCAGCAGCCAAGACCTCTATGGCTACACCTTC.

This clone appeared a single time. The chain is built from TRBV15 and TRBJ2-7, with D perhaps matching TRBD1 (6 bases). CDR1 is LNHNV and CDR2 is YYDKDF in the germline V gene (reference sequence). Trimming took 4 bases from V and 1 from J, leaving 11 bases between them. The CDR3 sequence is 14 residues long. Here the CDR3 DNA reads TGTGCCACCAGCACTCGGACAGATTCCTACGAGCAGTACTTC. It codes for CATSTRTDSYEQYF. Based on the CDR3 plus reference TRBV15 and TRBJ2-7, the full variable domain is DAMVIQNPRYQVTQFGKPVTLSCSQTLNHNVMYWYQQKSSQAPKLLFHYYDKDFNNEADTPDNFQSRRPNTSFCFLDIRSPGLGDTAMYLCATSTRTDSYEQYFGPGTRLTVT.

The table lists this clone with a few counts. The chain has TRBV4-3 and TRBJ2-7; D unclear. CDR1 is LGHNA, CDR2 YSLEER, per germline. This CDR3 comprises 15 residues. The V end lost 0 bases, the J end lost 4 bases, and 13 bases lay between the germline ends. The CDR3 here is CASSQDQAGPYEQYF. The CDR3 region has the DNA TGCGCCAGCAGCCAAGATCAGGCCGGACCTTACGAGCAGTACTTC.